This T cell receptor (beta chain) was profiled in a study of blood T cell repertoires in COVID-19. This CDR3 is built from 16 residues. CDR1 is MDHEN and CDR2 is SYDVKM in the germline V gene. V shed 6 bases and J shed 1 base, with 17 bases lying between them. Here immunoSEQ multiplex PCR was the method, and the copy in TCRdb shows in-frame clones only, minus some. The sample has 360,000 or so clones, approximately 89% seen once. Recruitment covered over 20 US areas and drew participants whose ages spanned roughly 18 to 100 years. Input material: PBMCs or T cells enriched from blood (not recorded which). The chain links TRBV28 to TRBJ2-3; D gene unclear. The clonotype comes from a woman in her twenties or thirties who had recovered from COVID-19. CDR3 sequence reads: CASSSKRSSGTDTQYF. The DNA of the CDR3 is TGTGCCAGCAGCTCTAAAAGGTCTAGTGGCACAGATACGCAGTATTTT.